A single TCR beta chain is shown here with its context. The data derive from a study of blood T cell repertoires in COVID-19. The table came from immunoSEQ multiplex PCR; TCRdb's copy has only in-frame clones and leaves some out. The profile shows fewer than 200,000 clones, around 86% of them singletons. Unmatched junction bases numbered 13, after V lost 6 bases and J lost 6 bases. Germline V gene sequence: CDR1 ENHRY, CDR2 SYGVKD. There are 16 residues in the CDR3. The J gene is TRBJ2-1, the V gene TRBV10-3; 8 nucleotides agree with TRBD2. This clonotype was sampled from a woman aged 70-85 years with COVID-19, enrolled during active disease. The sample comprised peripheral blood. The CDR3 here is CAIRAVAGLSVNEQFF. The CDR3 DNA reads TGTGCCATCAGGGCCGTAGCGGGATTAAGCGTCAATGAGCAGTTCTTC.